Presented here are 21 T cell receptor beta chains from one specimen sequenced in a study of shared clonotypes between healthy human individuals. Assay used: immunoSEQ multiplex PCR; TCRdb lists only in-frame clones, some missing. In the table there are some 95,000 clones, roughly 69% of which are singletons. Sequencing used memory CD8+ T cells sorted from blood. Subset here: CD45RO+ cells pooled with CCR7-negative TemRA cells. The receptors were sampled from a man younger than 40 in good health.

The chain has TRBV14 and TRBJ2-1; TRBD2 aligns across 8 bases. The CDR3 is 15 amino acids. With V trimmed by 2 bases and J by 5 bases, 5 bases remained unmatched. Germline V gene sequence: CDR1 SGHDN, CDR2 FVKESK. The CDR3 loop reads CASSQQAGVNNEQFF. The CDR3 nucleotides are TGTGCCAGCAGCCAACAAGCGGGAGTCAACAATGAGCAGTTCTTC.

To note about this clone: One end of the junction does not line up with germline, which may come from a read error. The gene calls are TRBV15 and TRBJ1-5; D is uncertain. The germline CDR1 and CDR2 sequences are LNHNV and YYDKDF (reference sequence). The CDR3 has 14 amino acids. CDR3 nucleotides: TGTGCCACCAGCACCAGCGTTAGCGATCAGCCCCAGCATTTT. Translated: CATSTSVSDQPQHF.

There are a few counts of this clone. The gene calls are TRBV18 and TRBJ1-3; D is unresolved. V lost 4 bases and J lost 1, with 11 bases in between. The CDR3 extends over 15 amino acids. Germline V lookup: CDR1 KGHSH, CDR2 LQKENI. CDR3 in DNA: TGTGCCAGCTCACAGTCATGGGGTTCTGGAAACACCATATATTTT. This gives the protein CASSQSWGSGNTIYF. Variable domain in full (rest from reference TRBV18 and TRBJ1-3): NAGVMQNPRHLVRRRGQEARLRCSPMKGHSHVYWYRQLPEEGLKFMVYLQKENIIDESGMPKERFSAEFPKEGPSILRIQQVVRGDSAAYFCASSQSWGSGNTIYFGEGSWLTVV.

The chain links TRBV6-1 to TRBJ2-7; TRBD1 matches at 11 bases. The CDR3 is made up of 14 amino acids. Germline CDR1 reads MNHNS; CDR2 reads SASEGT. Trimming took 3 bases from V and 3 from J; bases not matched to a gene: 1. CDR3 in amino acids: CASSEGTGGYEQYF. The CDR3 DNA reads TGTGCCAGCAGTGAGGGGACAGGGGGCTACGAGCAGTACTTC.

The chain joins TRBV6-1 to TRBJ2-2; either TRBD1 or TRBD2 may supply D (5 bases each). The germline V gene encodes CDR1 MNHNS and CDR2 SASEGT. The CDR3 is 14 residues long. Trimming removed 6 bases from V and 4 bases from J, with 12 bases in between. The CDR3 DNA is TGTGCCAGCAGCTCCGGGACCACCACCGGGGAGCTGTTTTTT. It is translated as CASSSGTTTGELFF.

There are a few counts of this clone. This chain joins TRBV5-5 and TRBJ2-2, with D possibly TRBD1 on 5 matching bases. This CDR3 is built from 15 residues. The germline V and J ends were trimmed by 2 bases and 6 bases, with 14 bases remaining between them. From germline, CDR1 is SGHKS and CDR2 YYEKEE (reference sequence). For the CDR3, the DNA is TGTGCCAGCAGCTTATGGCAGGGCCCAGCCGGGGAGCTGTTTTTT. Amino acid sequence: CASSLWQGPAGELFF.

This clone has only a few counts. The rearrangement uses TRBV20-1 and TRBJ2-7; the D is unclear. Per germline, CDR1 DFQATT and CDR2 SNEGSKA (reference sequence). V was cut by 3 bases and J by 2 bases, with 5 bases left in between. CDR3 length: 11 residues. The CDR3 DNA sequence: TGCAGTGCTAGGCAGACCTACGAGCAGTACTTC. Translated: CSARQTYEQYF.

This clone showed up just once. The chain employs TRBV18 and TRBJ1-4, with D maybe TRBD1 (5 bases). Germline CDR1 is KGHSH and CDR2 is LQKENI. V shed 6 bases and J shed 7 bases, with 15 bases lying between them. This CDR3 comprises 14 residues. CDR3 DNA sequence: TGTGCCAGCTCGCCCGGACAAAGTACTGAAAAACTGTTTTTT. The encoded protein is CASSPGQSTEKLFF.

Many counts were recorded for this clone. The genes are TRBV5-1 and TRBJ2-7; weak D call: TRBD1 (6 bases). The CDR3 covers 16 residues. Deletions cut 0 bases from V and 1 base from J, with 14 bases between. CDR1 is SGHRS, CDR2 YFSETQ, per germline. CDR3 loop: CASSLVVDSPSYEQYF. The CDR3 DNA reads TGCGCCAGCAGCTTGGTTGTGGACAGCCCTTCCTACGAGCAGTACTTC.

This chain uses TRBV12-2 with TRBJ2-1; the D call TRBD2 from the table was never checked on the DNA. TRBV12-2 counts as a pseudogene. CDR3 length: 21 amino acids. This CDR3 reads CASRSGSTGLAGASSYNEQFF. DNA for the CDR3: TGTGCAAGTCGTAGTGGCTCGACGGGACTAGCGGGGGCCAGCTCCTACAATGAGCAGTTCTTC.

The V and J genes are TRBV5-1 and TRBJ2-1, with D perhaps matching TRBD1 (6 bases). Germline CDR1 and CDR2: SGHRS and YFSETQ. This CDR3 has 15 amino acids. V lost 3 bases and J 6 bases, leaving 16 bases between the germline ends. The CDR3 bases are TGCGCCAGCAGCTCTGAGGGACATATACCCAATGAGCAGTTCTTC. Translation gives CASSSEGHIPNEQFF.

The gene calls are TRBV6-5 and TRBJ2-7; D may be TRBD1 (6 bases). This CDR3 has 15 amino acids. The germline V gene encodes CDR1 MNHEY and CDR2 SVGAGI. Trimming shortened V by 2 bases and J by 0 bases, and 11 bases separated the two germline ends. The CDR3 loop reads CASSYPTGSSYEQYF. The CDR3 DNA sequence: TGTGCCAGCAGTTACCCGACAGGTAGCTCCTACGAGCAGTACTTC.

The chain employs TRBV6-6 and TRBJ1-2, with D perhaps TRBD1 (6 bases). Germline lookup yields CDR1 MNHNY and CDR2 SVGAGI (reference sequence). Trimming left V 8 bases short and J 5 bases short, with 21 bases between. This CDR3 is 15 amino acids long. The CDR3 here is CASSFTLGQVYGYTF. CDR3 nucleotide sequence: TGTGCCAGCTCTTTTACTTTGGGACAAGTATATGGCTACACCTTC.

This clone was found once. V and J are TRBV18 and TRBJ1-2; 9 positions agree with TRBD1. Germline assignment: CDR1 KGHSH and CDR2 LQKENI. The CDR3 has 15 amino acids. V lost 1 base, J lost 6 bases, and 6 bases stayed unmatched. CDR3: CASSPQSNRGHGYTF. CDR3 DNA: TGTGCCAGCTCACCACAGTCAAACAGGGGGCATGGCTACACCTTC.

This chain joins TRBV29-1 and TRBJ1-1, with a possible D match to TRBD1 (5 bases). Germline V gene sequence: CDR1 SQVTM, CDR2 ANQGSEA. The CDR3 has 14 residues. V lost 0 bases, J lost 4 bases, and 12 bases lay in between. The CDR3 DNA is TGCAGCGTTGAAGAAGCGGGGCTTGGCACTGAAGCTTTCTTT. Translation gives CSVEEAGLGTEAFF.

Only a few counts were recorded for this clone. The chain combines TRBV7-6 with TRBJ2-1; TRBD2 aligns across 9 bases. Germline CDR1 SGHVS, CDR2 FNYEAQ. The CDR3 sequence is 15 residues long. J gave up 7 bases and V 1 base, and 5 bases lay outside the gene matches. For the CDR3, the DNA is TGTGCCAGCAGCTTAGGTCACGCGGGAGGGAATGAGCAGTTCTTC. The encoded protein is CASSLGHAGGNEQFF.

CDR3 bases: TGTGCCAGCAGTGTTGGATTCAACACCGGGGAGCTGTTTTTT. Encoded protein: CASSVGFNTGELFF. The chain carries TRBV25-1 and TRBJ2-2; D call uncertain. Trimming stripped 4 bases from V and 2 bases from J, with 8 bases between. Germline CDR1 is MGHDK and CDR2 is SYGVNS. The CDR3 totals 14 residues.

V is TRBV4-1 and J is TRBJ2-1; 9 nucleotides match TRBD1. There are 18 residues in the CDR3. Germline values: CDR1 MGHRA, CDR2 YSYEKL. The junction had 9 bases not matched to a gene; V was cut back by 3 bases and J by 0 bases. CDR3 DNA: TGCGCCAGCAGCCAGCTACCGGGACAGGGAAGCTCCTACAATGAGCAGTTCTTC. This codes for CASSQLPGQGSSYNEQFF.

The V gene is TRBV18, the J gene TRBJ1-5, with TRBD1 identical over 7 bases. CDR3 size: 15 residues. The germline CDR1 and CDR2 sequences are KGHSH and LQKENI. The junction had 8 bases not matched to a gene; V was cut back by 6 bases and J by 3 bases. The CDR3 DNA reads TGTGCCAGCTCCCCGGGACAGAAGTACAATCAGCCCCAGCATTTT. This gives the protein CASSPGQKYNQPQHF. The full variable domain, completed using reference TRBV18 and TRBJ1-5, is NAGVMQNPRHLVRRRGQEARLRCSPMKGHSHVYWYRQLPEEGLKFMVYLQKENIIDESGMPKERFSAEFPKEGPSILRIQQVVRGDSAAYFCASSPGQKYNQPQHFGDGTRLSIL.

The CDR3 nucleotides are TGTGCCACCGGAGGGTTTCCAAGCACAGATACGCAGTATTTT. It encodes CATGGFPSTDTQYF. J is TRBJ2-3 and V is TRBV15; D is perhaps TRBD2 (6 bases). The CDR3 extends over 14 amino acids. The V end was cut by 8 bases, the J end by 0 bases, with 12 bases between. CDR1 and CDR2 (germline): LNHNV, YYDKDF (reference sequence).

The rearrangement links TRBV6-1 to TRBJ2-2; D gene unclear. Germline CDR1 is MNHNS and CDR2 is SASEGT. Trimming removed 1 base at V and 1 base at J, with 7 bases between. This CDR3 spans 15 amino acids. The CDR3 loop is CASSEGAENTGELFF. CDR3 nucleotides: TGTGCCAGCAGTGAAGGGGCGGAGAACACCGGGGAGCTGTTTTTT.